The clone carrying this TCR beta chain was counted ten times or more. The antigen remains undetermined. V lost 4 bases, J lost 7 bases, and 4 bases lay in between. Germline-derived CDR1 and CDR2 are SEHNR and FQNEAQ (reference sequence). The CDR3 length is 11 residues. Amplification of the TCR beta CDR3 regions used RNA transcripts (as template). The workflow started with a first-round RT-PCR run with HTBI primers and then moved on to a second-round multiplex PCR. MiXCR, applied by TCRdb to the multiplex PCR reads, yields one record per CDR3 protein. The sample carries about 700,000 distinct CDR3 sequences, 40% recorded once. Other autoimmune diseases, uncontrolled infections, pregnancy or lactation ruled patients out of participation. The source of the sample is a study of Graves' ophthalmopathy and Graves' hyperthyroidism. The wider study: Sampling took place at initial diagnosis, with peripheral blood obtained before any treatment. General study points: Ophthalmopathy progression was predicted with 55% to 71% sensitivity and roughly 74% specificity.

Sequences were obtained from peripheral blood. This TCR was recovered from an adult man with Graves' ophthalmopathy. The rearrangement joins TRBV7-9 to TRBJ1-4, with no clear D. The CDR3 here is CASSSTEKLFF. Written as DNA, the CDR3 is TGTGCCAGCAGCTCGACTGAAAAACTGTTTTTT.